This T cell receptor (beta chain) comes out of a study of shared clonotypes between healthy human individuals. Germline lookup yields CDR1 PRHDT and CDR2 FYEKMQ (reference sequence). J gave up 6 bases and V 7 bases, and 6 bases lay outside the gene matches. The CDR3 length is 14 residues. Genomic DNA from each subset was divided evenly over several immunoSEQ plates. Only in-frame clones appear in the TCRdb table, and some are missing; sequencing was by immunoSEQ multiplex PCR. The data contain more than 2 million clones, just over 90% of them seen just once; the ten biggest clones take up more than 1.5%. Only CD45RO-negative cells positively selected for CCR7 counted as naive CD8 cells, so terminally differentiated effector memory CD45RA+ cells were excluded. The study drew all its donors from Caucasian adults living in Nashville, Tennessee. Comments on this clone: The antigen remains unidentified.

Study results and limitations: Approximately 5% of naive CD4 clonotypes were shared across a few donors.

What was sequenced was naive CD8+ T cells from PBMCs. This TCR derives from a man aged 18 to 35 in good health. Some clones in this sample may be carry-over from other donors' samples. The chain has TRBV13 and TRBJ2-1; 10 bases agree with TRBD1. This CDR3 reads CASNVDRGFNEQFF. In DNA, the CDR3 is TGTGCCAGCAATGTGGACAGGGGGTTCAATGAGCAGTTCTTC.